This TCR beta chain was captured by sequencing in a study of CD8 T cells in ankylosing spondylitis. Ten or more counts support this clonotype. V shed 3 bases and J 5 bases; nucleotides not matched to a gene: 6. The CDR3 has 15 amino acids. TCRdb reprocessed the 5' RACE reads with MiXCR, giving one entry per CDR3 protein. The sample lists approximately 250,000 distinct CDR3 sequences; approximately 8% were seen once. Sequencing was carried out using blood, either unsorted or a sorted T cell fraction (not recorded which). The receptor's source is a female donor with ankylosing spondylitis or in good health (not recorded which). This chain links TRBV12-3 or TRBV12-4 with TRBJ2-2, with 7 positions matching TRBD1. This CDR3 reads CASSFEGARTGELFF. CDR3 nucleotide sequence: TGTGCCAGCAGTTTTGAGGGGGCTAGGACCGGGGAGCTGTTTTTT.